The clone carrying this T cell receptor (beta chain) was counted a few times. Per the germline V gene, CDR1 is DFQATT and CDR2 is SNEGSKA (reference sequence). The V segment lost 0 bases and the J segment 9 bases; nucleotides outside the gene matches: 9. The CDR3 consists of 15 residues. This entry comes from a study of T-cell reconstitution after alpha-beta-depleted transplantation in children. Unique molecular identifiers were incorporated into the prepared TCRbeta library. TCRdb re-derived calls from the PCR reads in MiXCR, one entry per CDR3 protein. The sample lists some 550,000 distinct CDR3 sequences, around 19% seen once, with 3% to 4% in the top ten.

This clonotype was obtained from a human donor who donated a stem cell graft to a child with acute lymphoblastic leukemia. The chain uses TRBV20-1 and TRBJ2-1; 9 bases match TRBD2. The sample here was PBMCs from the stem cell graft donor, taken from the stem cell graft. CDR3 nucleotides: TGCAGTGCTAGAGATGGCGGGAGGGCTTTCGGTGAGCAGTTCTTC. This sequence encodes CSARDGGRAFGEQFF.